This TCR beta chain stems from a study of cytomegalovirus exposure and HLA in healthy donors (dated by TCRdb to 2016 to 2017). Background for the entire study: An earlier analysis of some 600 of the donors reported approximately 280 Gb of sequence data and 117 million unique TCR beta sequences obtained from some 170 million T cells. About 300 gigabases of sequencing data and tens of millions of unique TCR sequences were included in an early release covering over 600 HLA-typed donors. The genetic ancestry cluster associated with self-reported Caucasian donors included around 76% of the roughly 390 genotyped donors. The study aimed to test whether cataloging public T cell receptors could reveal signatures of past pathogen exposure. Using immunosequencing, the study profiled T cell repertoires from 666 subjects and related those repertoires to cytomegalovirus serostatus. A separate validation cohort of about 110 different subjects was used in addition to the approximately 670-subject first cohort. To predict cytomegalovirus infection status, the study brought together high-throughput TCR immunosequencing, statistical association of individual TCRs with disease status, and machine learning. In a later analysis, previously published TCR beta repertoires from about 640 donors were re-analyzed and high-resolution HLA genotyping was added so that TCR occurrence patterns could be studied. The later analysis used no new phenotypic data to find candidate immune exposures, relying instead on TCR beta sequences and their occurrence across donors. An earlier analysis of several hundred of the donors applied high-throughput TCR beta sequencing to assess whether each TCR beta V gene segment acted as functional or pseudogenic. Donor age, sex, ethnicity and CMV serostatus were compiled alongside the repertoire data. Genome-wide SNP genotypes for about 65% of the roughly 670 donors were used in a later genetic analysis, which treated that subset as a discovery cohort. Every repertoire in the discovery cohort had been generated on one and the same sequencing platform. Both class I and class II loci were covered by HLA typing, at four-digit resolution. Typing coverage varied by locus: roughly 620-640 donors for A, B, C, DRB1 and DQB1; more than 500 for DQA1; around 570 for DPA1; around 490 for DPB1. Roughly 5 DR-DQ haplotypes were handled as single units for association and clustering because linkage in the cohort was strong. On average, around 230,000 unique TCR beta nucleotide sequences were sequenced per donor among 300 to 500 genotyped donors of the cohort, with roughly 18% of those sequences being non-productive.

The method was the immunoSEQ multiplex PCR assay. The multiplex PCR relied on a mix of 60 forward primers for TCR Vbeta segments and 13 reverse primers for TCR Jbeta segments. Amplification of the CDR3 region of rearranged TCR beta genes was performed with a multiplex PCR assay on genomic DNA. On the Illumina HiSeq System, the amplified TCR beta libraries were sequenced as 87-base-pair reads. Processing in the source paper ran as follows. Across the roughly 640 repertoires, a later analysis counted roughly 77 million unique TCR beta chains, 8.5 million to 12 million of which were shared by at least two donors. Raw reads were error-corrected and collapsed into unique sequences by a nearest-neighbor algorithm in which closely related sequences were merged to remove PCR and sequencing errors. V, D and J gene segments were assigned by aligning CDR3 sequences to IMGT reference sequences. For a sequence to be retained, a match of at least six nucleotides to both a V gene segment and a J gene segment was required. A rearrangement was called productive if the CDR3 had no stop codons and remained in frame with V and J, and every other rearrangement was called non-productive. CDR3 was defined by IMGT convention, running from the second conserved V-encoded cysteine to the conserved J-encoded phenylalanine. Sequences without an unambiguous match to a single V gene segment were excluded from the earlier analysis of approximately 600 of the donors. In an earlier analysis of a few hundred of the donors, V segments were called functional above 56.7% productive rearrangements and were called segregating when the between-donor standard deviation exceeded 5%. A statistical classification framework was built for diagnosing cytomegalovirus status from the catalog of TCR beta chain sequences. A later analysis assigned V and J genes by comparing TCR nucleotide sequences with IMGT/GENE-DB human TR gene sequences. In a later analysis, CDR3 sequences and most-parsimonious VDJ recombination scenarios were assigned using the TCRdist pipeline. In a later analysis, every TCR beta chain was defined by the combination of its CDR3 amino acid sequence and its V-gene family, and reads without a unique V-gene family were dropped. To address suspected cross-contamination and a sequencing artifact, a later analysis removed around 590 highly shared, low-generation-probability nucleotide sequences. For each public chain, a later analysis derived a clonal expansion index from normalized ranks of inferred template counts within each repertoire. In a later analysis, generation probabilities were computed with a VDJ recombination model fitted to out-of-frame rearrangements, and the resulting probabilities were checked against IGoR. A later analysis scored TCR-TCR, TCR-HLA and TCR-CMV co-occurrence with hypergeometric tests, applying a repertoire-size bias correction to TCR pairs. A later analysis estimated false discovery rates by permuting HLA or CMV assignments 20 times. In a later analysis, co-occurring TCRs were grouped using DBSCAN, and TCRdist sequence similarity was added for clustering within HLA-allele-positive subsets. Repertoires with fewer than 30,000 or more than 120,000 public chains were left out of co-occurrence clustering, as were roughly five repertoires with anomalous nucleotide sharing. TCRdb retrieved this table from immuneACCESS and kept in-frame rearrangements only. Not all clones are present; in checked studies, unresolved V genes account for under half, and no reason is known for the remainder. V and J calls and clone size come straight from that table; D and trimming were deduced from the DNA. The sample includes over 150,000 clones, with roughly 76% observed a single time. The top ten hold roughly 1.9% of the sample.

This clone has only a few counts. This clone's antigen is unknown. One base away there is no much larger clone; base qualities are not given. Trimming leaves V shorter by 0 bases and J shorter by 7 bases, with the junction holding 5 bases beyond the gene matches. Counted from cysteine to phenylalanine, this CDR3 has 14 amino acids. Only the CDR3 portion is preserved as DNA: 42 bases, with reading frame beginning at the first base. From a lookup of the germline V gene (reference sequence), CDR1 and CDR2 are MNHEY and SMNVEV. The cohort was made up of roughly 670 healthy bone marrow donors. At the time of sampling, every cohort member was nominally healthy, though immune exposures that went unrecorded were likely present. CMV serostatus was recorded as positive for around 300 and negative for about 50% of the 666 cohort members, whereas no CMV serostatus was recorded for the donor in question. A peripheral blood sample was collected from each donor, and TCR beta sequencing was performed on peripheral blood mononuclear cells. Genomic DNA was extracted from the blood cell samples with the Qiagen DNeasy Blood Extraction Kit.

On the study overall, not on this receptor specifically: The cohort was sequenced for TCR beta chains only, and without alpha or paired-chain data the features that could be detected were limited. HLA typing was unavailable for some donors at each locus, so association tests used only the typed subset. Because counts were too low, about 15 rarely observed V segments, including chromosome 9 orphons, were left out of the earlier analysis of about 500 of the donors. In a later analysis, several top co-occurrence clusters were reported to appear linked to parvovirus B19, influenza, CMV and Epstein-Barr virus. A cluster of highly shared sequence variants was judged likely to represent a technical artifact of the sequencing pipeline. While some public TCRs were present in many individuals, most TCR sequences turned up only very rarely across donors. In a later genetic analysis, fewer N-insertions in productive TCRs were reported among donors in an Asian-associated ancestry cluster than the roughly 700-donor mean. In a later genetic analysis, a missense DCLRE1C variant was associated with V-gene and J-gene trimming of TCR beta chains, and the association was replicated in an independent cohort. Sequencing depth was assumed to be roughly uniform across donors in the presence/absence analyses, though that assumption may not hold. A few of the identified cytomegalovirus-associated TCR beta chains were confirmed in vitro to be specific for cytomegalovirus antigens. A total of 150 to 200 TCR beta chains were listed by the study as associated with cytomegalovirus. Broadly in line with IMGT annotations, most TCR beta V segments showed up in productive rearrangements about 87% or about 30% of the time in an earlier analysis of 450 to 600 of the donors. A later analysis found that HLA-associated TCR beta chains were more clonally expanded and had lower generation probabilities than equally common non-associated chains. Correlated functional status among segregating V segments might reflect linkage disequilibrium, but an unknown experimental factor could not be ruled out. According to the authors, the approach could potentially be generalized to other disease states and immunological phenotypes. For the cohort, immune exposure information was limited to CMV serostatus. The classifier was reported to diagnose cytomegalovirus status with high specificity and sensitivity in both the original and validation cohorts. A later analysis associated 16,951 TCR beta sequences with specific HLA alleles at a false discovery rate of 0.05. A further reported finding was that TCR beta sequences accurately predicted the HLA-A and HLA-B alleles for most subjects in the first cohort. When HLA alleles, especially DR and DQ, strongly co-occurred, attributing TCR associations to individual alleles was difficult. According to a later analysis, most CMV-associated TCR beta chains appeared to be HLA-restricted, and the HLA associations seemed to be driven largely by CMV exposure. Because the 87-base-pair reads could not distinguish some IMGT-functional V segments, including TRBV6-2 and TRBV6-3, those segments were excluded. According to a later analysis, TCR association rates differed among HLA loci, with DRB1 alleles showing the most associated TCRs and HLA-C alleles showing the fewest.

The chain is encoded by TRBV27 joined to TRBJ1-2, with TRBD1 matching 7 junction bases. The sequence was collected from a human donor in good health. The material sequenced was PBMCs. CDR3 reads: CASSLSGGAGGYTF. The DNA reads as follows: TGTGCCAGCAGTTTATCAGGGGGCGCGGGTGGCTACACCTTC.